This T cell receptor (beta chain) derives from a study of blood T cells in healthy people across ages. General observations from the study: Strong correlation linked observed beta diversity and percent naive T cells. Per million T cells, TCR beta diversity dropped roughly linearly as age increased.

A sample-barcoded 5' primer and a J-beta primer mix were used in a second PCR of roughly 6 to 11 cycles. TCRdb re-called the 5' RACE reads with MiXCR, one entry per CDR3 protein. The data show about 780,000 distinct CDR3 sequences, 20% to 30% seen once. V shed 3 bases and J shed 10 bases, with 9 bases lying between them. This CDR3 has 12 amino acids. This clonotype has at least ten counts. Its target is not known. These data were also reused for a study on T cells of mothers and their children. Per that paper: Researchers put all of the extracted RNA into cDNA synthesis, using roughly 1.4 ug per 15 ul. Versus unrelated pairs, overlap was slightly higher in related mother-child pairs, without reaching significance.

The sequence was collected from a boy aged 5-17 years in good health. The source material was blood. The chain carries TRBV12-3 or TRBV12-4 and TRBJ1-4; D might be TRBD1 (6 bases). The CDR3 nucleotides read TGTGCCAGCAGTTTGGGCAGGGGAAAACTGTTTTTT. This translates into CASSLGRGKLFF.